The source of this T cell receptor beta chain is a study of long-term antiretroviral therapy in people with HIV. At the survey level, the v3.0 immunoSEQ assay was run. Data came from immunoSEQ multiplex PCR; TCRdb stores just in-frame clones and leaves some out. The data contain roughly 30,000 clones, roughly 84% of them singletons. Germline values: CDR1 LNHNV, CDR2 YYDKDF (reference sequence). V lost 3 bases to trimming and J lost 4 bases; unmatched junction nucleotides: 11. This CDR3 contains 16 residues. The receptor's source is a man aged 25 to 40 with HIV. The sample consisted of unsorted PBMCs, taken 2.7 to 2.8 years after starting antiretroviral therapy. The chain carries TRBV15 and TRBJ1-1, with 7 nucleotides matching TRBD1. The CDR3 DNA sequence: TGTGCCACCAGCAGGGCGAGAACAGGGGTACGCACTGAAGCTTTCTTT. Amino acids: CATSRARTGVRTEAFF.